The 3 T cell receptor beta chains in this list originate from one sample, sequenced in a study of blood T cell repertoires in COVID-19. Assay used: immunoSEQ multiplex PCR; TCRdb lists only in-frame clones, some missing. The sample has almost 100,000 clones; around 86% are singletons. The sequenced sample was peripheral blood. The receptors shown here come from a man aged 45 to 65 with acute or convalescent COVID-19.

This chain links TRBV5-6 with TRBJ1-2; D gene ambiguous. With 1 base removed from V and 4 bases from J, the gap between germline ends came to 8 bases. Germline loops: CDR1 SGHDT, CDR2 YYEEEE. CDR3 length equals 13 residues. The CDR3, as DNA: TGTGCCAGCAGCTTGTCCTCCGTCTATGGCTACACCTTC. This gives the protein CASSLSSVYGYTF.

In DNA, the CDR3 is TGTGCCAGTAGTCCGGGACTAGCGGGCACCGGGGAGCTGTTTTTT. Encoded protein: CASSPGLAGTGELFF. The rearrangement links TRBV19 to TRBJ2-2; 12 bases agree with TRBD2. There are 15 residues in the CDR3. Germline loops: CDR1 LNHDA, CDR2 SQIVND (reference sequence). Trimming removed 5 bases from V and 4 bases from J; junction bases left unmatched: 2.

The V and J genes are TRBV20-1 and TRBJ2-5; D is perhaps TRBD2 (7 bases). In germline, CDR1 is DFQATT, CDR2 SNEGSKA (reference sequence). This CDR3 is 13 amino acids long. V was shortened by 3 bases and J by 2 bases, with 10 bases between the two germline ends. CDR3 loop: CSASRGGQETQYF. Here the CDR3 DNA reads TGCAGTGCTAGTAGGGGGGGGCAAGAGACCCAGTACTTC.